The 20 T cell receptor beta chains in this list originate from one sample, sequenced in a study of CD8 T cells in Susac syndrome. Reverse transcription used 0.5 to 1 ug RNA and random hexamers. TCRdb called the immunoSEQ multiplex PCR reads again in MiXCR, with one record for every CDR3 protein. The sample lists 110,000 or so distinct CDR3 sequences; 85% to 95% were seen once. Sequenced input: CD8+ T cells from PBMCs. The receptors were gathered from a human donor in good health.

V usage is TRBV5-4 and J usage is TRBJ1-4, with unresolved D. CDR1 and CDR2 from the germline V gene are SGHNT and YYREEE (reference sequence). Trimming removed 0 bases at V and 4 bases at J, with 7 bases between. The CDR3 length is 14 residues. The CDR3 nucleotides are TGTGCCAGCAGCTTGGGAGTCCTTAATGAAAAACTGTTTTTT. The encoded protein is CASSLGVLNEKLFF.

The genes are TRBV2 and TRBJ2-1, with D tentatively TRBD1 or TRBD2 (5 bases each). CDR3 length: 12 residues. V lost 11 bases to trimming and J lost 0 bases, with 8 bases between them. The germline gives CDR1 SNHLY, CDR2 FYNNEI. CDR3 amino acids: CARGGSYNEQFF. The CDR3 nucleotides read TGTGCCCGTGGGGGCTCCTACAATGAGCAGTTCTTC.

The V and J genes are TRBV7-9 and TRBJ2-2; D might be TRBD1 (5 bases). The CDR3 sequence is 15 residues long. Germline V CDR1 and CDR2: SEHNR, FQNEAQ (reference sequence). Trimming removed 2 bases from V and 2 bases from J, with 9 bases in between. In nucleotides, the CDR3 is TGTGCCAGCAGCTTAACACAGGAAAACACCGGGGAGCTGTTTTTT. As protein: CASSLTQENTGELFF.

The J gene is TRBJ2-5, the V gene TRBV19, with D possibly being TRBD2 (5 bases). The CDR3 length is 15 residues. The V gene lost 3 bases and the J gene lost 5 bases, with 16 bases spanning the gap. Germline CDR1 is LNHDA and CDR2 is SQIVND (reference sequence). The CDR3 coding sequence is TGTGCCAGTAGTATTGGTTTTCCGGGAAGGGAGACCCAGTACTTC. Translation: CASSIGFPGRETQYF.

The chain carries TRBV2 and TRBJ2-1; possibly TRBD1 or TRBD2 for D (6 bases each). Germline V gives CDR1 SNHLY, CDR2 FYNNEI. CDR3 length: 16 residues. V was clipped by 8 bases and J by 2 bases, with 19 bases between them. The CDR3 spells CASDEGGSGAYNEQFF. The DNA for the CDR3 is TGTGCCAGCGACGAAGGAGGGTCAGGGGCCTACAATGAGCAGTTCTTC.

The chain uses TRBV20-1 and TRBJ2-2; no clear D gene. Germline-derived CDR1 and CDR2 are DFQATT and SNEGSKA (reference sequence). V lost 5 bases and J lost 2, with 15 bases in between. The length of the CDR3 is 15 residues. The CDR3 sequence is CSAEKIGLNTGELFF. CDR3 nucleotide sequence: TGCAGTGCTGAGAAGATAGGGCTAAACACCGGGGAGCTGTTTTTT.

This clonotype was seen a single time. DNA of the CDR3: TGTGCCAGCATCATCTTTAACAGTGATAGGTCCTACGAGCAGTACTTC. Translation gives CASIIFNSDRSYEQYF. The V call is TRBV6-1, the J call TRBJ2-7; D is unclear. The V gene lost 7 bases and the J gene lost 1 base, with 20 bases spanning the gap. Per the germline V gene, CDR1 is MNHNS and CDR2 is SASEGT. The CDR3 extends over 16 amino acids.

The chain links TRBV6-2 or TRBV6-3 to TRBJ1-1; D possibly corresponds to TRBD1 (5 bases). The CDR3 contains 15 residues. V was clipped by 5 bases and J by 5 bases, with 18 bases between them. Germline V lookup: CDR1 MNHEY, CDR2 SVGEGT. This CDR3 is CASSRLGVGPTEAFF. The CDR3 nucleotides read TGTGCCAGCAGTCGACTTGGGGTGGGGCCGACTGAAGCTTTCTTT.

The chain employs TRBV27 and TRBJ2-7; possibly TRBD1 or TRBD2 for D (6 bases each). This CDR3 has 15 residues. Germline CDR1 reads MNHEY; CDR2 reads SMNVEV (reference sequence). V lost 5 bases and J lost 2, with 16 bases in between. Written as DNA, the CDR3 is TGTGCCAGCAGTATAGGGGGGCGGCAGACCTACGAGCAGTACTTC. This translates into CASSIGGRQTYEQYF.

The DNA for the CDR3 is TGTGCCAGCAGCACTTCTTACTGGGCAGATACGCAGTATTTT. It codes for CASSTSYWADTQYF. The chain joins TRBV2 to TRBJ2-3; D ambiguous. The CDR3 covers 14 residues. Germline assignment: CDR1 SNHLY and CDR2 FYNNEI. Trimming cost V 6 bases and J 4 bases, with 14 bases left between them.

This chain joins TRBV6-2 or TRBV6-3 and TRBJ2-5, with TRBD2 identical over 11 bases. Per germline, CDR1 MNHEY and CDR2 SVGEGT. Trimming at V came to 5 bases and at J to 1 base, leaving 9 bases not matched to a gene. The CDR3 totals 17 residues. CDR3 in DNA: TGTGCCAGCAGTCCACTTCCCGGGACTAGCGGCCAAGAGACCCAGTACTTC. It is translated as CASSPLPGTSGQETQYF.

This chain connects TRBV3-1 to TRBJ2-1; 15 positions match TRBD2. The CDR3 extends over 15 amino acids. The V segment lost 2 bases and the J segment 9 bases; nucleotides outside the gene matches: 2. CDR1 is LGHDT and CDR2 is YNNKEL in the germline V gene (reference sequence). The CDR3 protein is CASSQPGLAGGEQFF. The CDR3 coding sequence is TGTGCCAGCAGCCAACCGGGACTAGCGGGGGGTGAGCAGTTCTTC.

The chain is built from TRBV19 and TRBJ1-1, with unresolved D. Per germline, CDR1 LNHDA and CDR2 SQIVND (reference sequence). V was cut by 6 bases and J by 6 bases, with 17 bases left in between. The CDR3 consists of 14 residues. Written as DNA, the CDR3 is TGTGCCAGTAGACTGATCTTGGAGTCTGCTGAAGCTTTCTTT. It specifies CASRLILESAEAFF.

The rearrangement links TRBV4-3 to TRBJ1-4, with a possible D match to TRBD1 (6 bases). Germline values: CDR1 LGHNA, CDR2 YSLEER. This CDR3 comprises 15 residues. The V end lost 4 bases, the J end lost 7 bases, and 16 bases lay between the germline ends. The CDR3 reads CASSPEGDFREKLFF. Here the CDR3 DNA reads TGCGCCAGCAGCCCCGAGGGGGATTTTCGTGAAAAACTGTTTTTT.

The V and J genes are TRBV19 and TRBJ2-4; the D gene is possibly TRBD1 (6 bases). Trimming cost V 8 bases and J 2 bases, with 13 bases left between them. This CDR3 comprises 14 residues. Germline CDR1 is LNHDA and CDR2 is SQIVND (reference sequence). In nucleotides, the CDR3 is TGTGCCAGTGCAGGGGAGTTAACCAAAAACATTCAGTACTTC. It codes for CASAGELTKNIQYF. The whole variable domain, remainder taken from reference TRBV19 and TRBJ2-4, is DGGITQSPKYLFRKEGQNVTLSCEQNLNHDAMYWYRQDPGQGLRLIYYSQIVNDFQKGDIAEGYSVSREKKESFPLTVTSAQKNPTAFYLCASAGELTKNIQYFGAGTRLSVL.

CDR3 nucleotide sequence: TGTGCCAGCAGCTTAACCCCCAGGGGTACTAAAGCCAACGTCCTGACTTTC. It specifies CASSLTPRGTKANVLTF. This sequence joins TRBV7-3 and TRBJ2-6, with TRBD1 as a possible D gene (6 bases). Germline values: CDR1 SGHTA, CDR2 FQGTGA. V was pared by 0 bases and J by 7 bases, with 16 bases between. The CDR3 runs 17 residues.

The chain joins TRBV10-3 to TRBJ2-1; perhaps TRBD2 as D (5 bases). The CDR3 is 18 residues long. The V gene's germline CDR1 is ENHRY and CDR2 SYGVKD. V lost 4 bases to trimming and J lost 4 bases, with 23 bases between them. CDR3: CAISGGVDPPLHYNEQFF. As DNA, the CDR3 is TGTGCCATCAGTGGGGGAGTGGACCCTCCCCTCCATTACAATGAGCAGTTCTTC.

The chain uses TRBV20-1 and TRBJ1-2, with 7 positions matching TRBD1. The CDR3 totals 13 residues. J lost 7 bases, V lost 3 bases, and 8 bases had no gene match. Germline values: CDR1 DFQATT, CDR2 SNEGSKA (reference sequence). The chain's CDR3 is CSASLTGVGGYTF. The CDR3 bases are TGCAGTGCTAGCCTAACAGGGGTCGGTGGCTACACCTTC.

The chain carries TRBV5-1 and TRBJ1-6; D ambiguous. V was pared by 1 base and J by 5 bases, with 4 bases between. The CDR3 has 13 residues. Germline assignment: CDR1 SGHRS and CDR2 YFSETQ. The DNA of the CDR3 is TGCGCCAGCAGCTTGCAGGATAATTCACCCCTCCACTTT. Its protein is CASSLQDNSPLHF. The full variable domain, rest sourced from reference TRBV5-1 and TRBJ1-6, is KAGVTQTPRYLIKTRGQQVTLSCSPISGHRSVSWYQQTPGQGLQFLFEYFSETQRNKGNFPGRFSGRQFSNSRSEMNVSTLELGDSALYLCASSLQDNSPLHFGNGTRLTVT.

The V call is TRBV3-1, the J call TRBJ1-2; TRBD1 matches 9 bases. Trimming removed 1 base from V and 4 bases from J; junction bases left unmatched: 4. This CDR3 region has 15 residues. Germline V CDR1 and CDR2: LGHDT, YNNKEL (reference sequence). The CDR3 DNA reads TGTGCCAGCAGCCAAGCACGACAGGGGGGCTATGGCTACACCTTC. This encodes CASSQARQGGYGYTF.